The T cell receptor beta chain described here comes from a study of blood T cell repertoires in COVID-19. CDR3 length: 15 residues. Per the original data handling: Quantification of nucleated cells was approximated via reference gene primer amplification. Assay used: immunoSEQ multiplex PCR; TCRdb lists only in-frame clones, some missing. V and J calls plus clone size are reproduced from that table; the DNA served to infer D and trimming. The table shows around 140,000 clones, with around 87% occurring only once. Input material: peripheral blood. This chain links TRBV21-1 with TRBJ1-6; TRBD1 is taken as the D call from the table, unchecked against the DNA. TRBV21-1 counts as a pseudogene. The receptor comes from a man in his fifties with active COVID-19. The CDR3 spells CASSPDRGDNSPLHF. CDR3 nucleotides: TGTGCCAGCAGCCCCGACAGGGGTGATAATTCACCCCTCCACTTT.